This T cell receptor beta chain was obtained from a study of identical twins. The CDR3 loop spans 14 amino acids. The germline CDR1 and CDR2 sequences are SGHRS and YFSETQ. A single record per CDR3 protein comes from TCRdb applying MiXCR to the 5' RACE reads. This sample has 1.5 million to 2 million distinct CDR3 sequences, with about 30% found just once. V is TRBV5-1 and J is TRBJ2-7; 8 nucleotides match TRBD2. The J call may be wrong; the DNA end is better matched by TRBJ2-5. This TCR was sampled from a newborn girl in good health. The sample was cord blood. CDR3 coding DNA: TGCGCCAGCAGCTTTAGCGGGGCCGGGGGGACCCAGTACTTC. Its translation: CASSFSGAGGTQYF.